These 25 T cell receptor beta chains share one sample of origin, sequenced in a study of human T cells and chemical hapten exposure. TCRdb reanalysed the RACE reads using MiXCR and keeps one entry per CDR3 protein. The table records approximately 180,000 distinct CDR3 sequences, around 30% of them present only once. Documented time point: pre-sensitization, week 0. Treatment meaning: therapeutic diphenylcyclopropenone sensitization with weekly scalp DPC. This specimen was whole blood, taken in connection with sensitization to the hapten diphenylcyclopropenone (DPC). The source of these receptors is a woman aged 30 to 39 with alopecia areata. Some clones in this sample may be carry-over from other donors' samples.

This clonotype was recorded once. This sequence may be a read error, since a much larger clone differs from it by one base. The V gene is TRBV7-9, the J gene TRBJ2-3, with TRBD2 matching over 10 bases. Germline CDR1 SEHNR, CDR2 FQNEAQ (reference sequence). This CDR3 spans 14 amino acids. The CDR3 sequence: CVSSLGLAIDTQYF. CDR3 coding DNA: TGTGTCAGCAGCTTGGGACTAGCGATAGATACGCAGTATTTT.

This clonotype has only a few counts. CDR3 residues: CASSATSRGTDTQYF. CDR3 DNA: TGTGCCAGCAGTGCGACTAGTCGGGGCACAGATACGCAGTATTTT. This chain uses TRBV12-3 or TRBV12-4 with TRBJ2-3; weak D call: TRBD2 (6 bases). CDR3 length: 15 residues. V was clipped by 5 bases and J by 1 base, with 13 bases between them.

This sequence joins TRBV28 and TRBJ1-5, with D unresolved. The CDR3 totals 14 residues. The V end lost 6 bases, the J end lost 1 base, and 10 bases lay between the germline ends. Germline loops: CDR1 MDHEN, CDR2 SYDVKM. The CDR3 DNA is TGTGCCAGCAGGGGGATTGGGAGCAATCAGCCCCAGCATTTT. It codes for CASRGIGSNQPQHF.

This clonotype was counted between two and nine times. The gene calls are TRBV6-5 and TRBJ2-3; 12 bases are shared with TRBD1. Germline V gives CDR1 MNHEY, CDR2 SVGAGI. The CDR3 runs 18 residues. The trim removed 3 bases at V and 3 bases at J, leaving 10 bases unmatched. The CDR3 loop is CASSYLPGQGARTDTQYF. The CDR3 DNA is TGTGCCAGCAGTTATCTACCGGGACAGGGGGCGCGGACAGATACGCAGTATTTT.

Here the CDR3 DNA reads TGTGCCAGCTCGGCTTTTGAAGAGACCCAGTACTTC. This translates into CASSAFEETQYF. The V call is TRBV6-1, the J call TRBJ2-5; D not resolved. CDR1 and CDR2 (germline): MNHNS, SASEGT. The CDR3 spans 12 residues. The V gene lost 8 bases and the J gene lost 3 bases, with 10 bases spanning the gap.

The chain links TRBV2 to TRBJ1-6; 11 bases map to TRBD1. Germline V lookup: CDR1 SNHLY, CDR2 FYNNEI. The CDR3 runs to 13 residues. The V segment lost 10 bases and the J segment 8 bases; nucleotides outside the gene matches: 4. In DNA, the CDR3 is TGTGCCACCGGGACAGGGGGGCATTCACCCCTCCACTTT. Its translation is CATGTGGHSPLHF.

The sample holds a few counts of this clonotype. This chain uses TRBV2 with TRBJ2-1; D assignment may be TRBD1 or TRBD2 (6 bases each). The CDR3 consists of 13 residues. Germline loops: CDR1 SNHLY, CDR2 FYNNEI. V gave up 3 bases and J gave up 14 bases, with 17 bases separating them. In DNA form, the CDR3 reads TGTGCCAGCAGTGATTGGGGGGCCGGGGTCAAGTTCTTC. Translated, it gives CASSDWGAGVKFF. Drawing the rest from reference TRBV2 and TRBJ2-1, the complete variable domain is EPEVTQTPSHQVTQMGQEVILRCVPISNHLYFYWYRQILGQKVEFLVSFYNNEISEKSEIFDDQFSVERPDGSNFTLKIRSTKLEDSAMYFCASSDWGAGVKFFGPGTRLTVL.

In the case of this clonotype: A junction boundary mismatches the germline segment, possibly from a read error. The chain employs TRBV20-1 and TRBJ2-3; 10 nucleotides line up with TRBD2. CDR3 size: 13 residues. Germline V CDR1 and CDR2: DFQATT, SNEGSKA (reference sequence). CDR3 sequence reads: CSARAGGPDTQYF. DNA for the CDR3: TGCAGTGCCAGAGCGGGGGGGCCAGATACGCAGTATTTT.

The chain employs TRBV5-3 and TRBJ2-2, with 9 bases fitting TRBD2. TRBV5-3 is an ORF; its function is uncertain. This CDR3 has 19 amino acids. V was clipped by 4 bases and J by 0 bases; unmatched bases: 13. The CDR3 region has the DNA TGTGCCAGAAGCAAGCCAATAGGGGCGGGGGGGCCGAACACCGGGGAGCTGTTTTTT. Encoded protein: CARSKPIGAGGPNTGELFF.

The rearrangement links TRBV7-9 to TRBJ1-3; no reliable D call. CDR3 length equals 12 residues. The germline CDR1 and CDR2 sequences are SEHNR and FQNEAQ (reference sequence). V shed 6 bases and J shed 3 bases, with 6 bases lying between them. The CDR3 is CASRDLGNTIYF. The CDR3 DNA reads as TGTGCCAGCAGGGACCTTGGAAACACCATATATTTT. The whole variable domain, filled in from reference TRBV7-9 and TRBJ1-3, reads DTGVSQNPRHKITKRGQNVTFRCDPISEHNRLYWYRQTLGQGPEFLTYFQNEAQLEKSRLLSDRFSAERPKGSFSTLEIQRTEQGDSAMYLCASRDLGNTIYFGEGSWLTVV.

This clonotype was counted a few times. This chain connects TRBV29-1 to TRBJ2-3; a weak D match, TRBD2 (6 bases). Germline CDR1 reads SQVTM; CDR2 reads ANQGSEA. The CDR3 runs to 13 residues. The CDR3 is CSKRGWGTDTQYF. The CDR3 coding sequence is TGCTCGAAACGGGGGTGGGGCACAGATACGCAGTATTTT.

V is TRBV28 and J is TRBJ2-7; possibly TRBD1 or TRBD2 for D (5 bases each). CDR1 and CDR2 from the germline V gene are MDHEN and SYDVKM. The V end was cut by 3 bases, the J end by 3 bases, with 18 bases between. CDR3 size: 16 residues. The CDR3 DNA reads TGTGCCAGCAGTTTTCAAGTAGGCGAGGGGAACTACGAGCAGTACTTC. This codes for CASSFQVGEGNYEQYF. The whole variable domain, filled in from reference TRBV28 and TRBJ2-7, reads DVKVTQSSRYLVKRTGEKVFLECVQDMDHENMFWYRQDPGLGLRLIYFSYDVKMKEKGDIPEGYSVSREKKERFSLILESASTNQTSMYLCASSFQVGEGNYEQYFGPGTRLTVT.

The gene calls are TRBV3-1 and TRBJ1-1; D call uncertain. The germline gives CDR1 LGHDT, CDR2 YNNKEL (reference sequence). This CDR3 contains 14 residues. V was clipped by 3 bases and J by 3 bases, with 11 bases between them. CDR3 residues: CASSQAGVDTEAFF. Here the CDR3 DNA reads TGTGCCAGCAGCCAGGCCGGGGTGGACACTGAAGCTTTCTTT.

This clonotype turned up a few times. This chain joins TRBV7-2 and TRBJ2-1, with 9 bases matching TRBD2. Trimming took 5 bases from V and 2 from J; bases not matched to a gene: 4. The CDR3 has 15 residues. Germline lookup yields CDR1 SGHTA and CDR2 FQGNSA. Written as DNA, the CDR3 is TGTGCCAGCAGCCGGCTAGCGGGACCCTACAATGAGCAGTTCTTC. It specifies CASSRLAGPYNEQFF.

This clonotype was observed a handful of times. The chain combines TRBV27 with TRBJ2-5, with TRBD1 as a possible D gene (7 bases). V shed 4 bases and J shed 1 base, with 13 bases lying between them. Germline-derived CDR1 and CDR2 are MNHEY and SMNVEV (reference sequence). This CDR3 has 15 amino acids. This CDR3 reads CASSYHRGGQETQYF. DNA for the CDR3: TGTGCCAGCAGTTACCACAGGGGAGGCCAAGAGACCCAGTACTTC.

The chain links TRBV5-1 to TRBJ2-7, with D possibly matching TRBD1 (5 bases). Germline lookup yields CDR1 SGHRS and CDR2 YFSETQ. Trimming took 0 bases from V and 7 from J, leaving 5 bases between them. The CDR3 is 11 amino acids. CDR3 protein: CASSLGQEQYF. The CDR3 bases are TGCGCCAGCAGCTTGGGACAGGAGCAGTACTTC.

The chain is built from TRBV7-2 and TRBJ2-1; D is possibly TRBD1 (6 bases). The CDR3 is made up of 14 amino acids. Trimming took 5 bases from V and 2 from J, leaving 10 bases between them. Per the germline V gene, CDR1 is SGHTA and CDR2 is FQGNSA. The CDR3 protein is CASSPGVTYNEQFF. Written as DNA, the CDR3 is TGTGCCAGCAGCCCAGGGGTCACCTACAATGAGCAGTTCTTC.

This clonotype appeared a few times. This chain joins TRBV6-2 or TRBV6-3 and TRBJ1-2; D remains ambiguous. V lost 5 bases, J lost 8 bases, and 18 bases lay in between. Germline values: CDR1 MNHEY, CDR2 SVGEGT. This CDR3 is 14 amino acids long. CDR3 in DNA: TGTGCCAGCAGTCCAGGTTACCTCCTTGCGGGCTACACCTTC. This sequence encodes CASSPGYLLAGYTF.

V and J are TRBV7-9 and TRBJ1-1; no clear D gene. Germline values: CDR1 SEHNR, CDR2 FQNEAQ (reference sequence). Trimming stripped 5 bases from V and 1 base from J, with 8 bases between. This CDR3 comprises 13 residues. CDR3: CASSASTNTEAFF. CDR3 nucleotide sequence: TGTGCCAGCAGCGCTAGTACGAACACTGAAGCTTTCTTT.

This chain links TRBV29-1 with TRBJ1-1; 7 bases fit TRBD1. After removal of 7 bases from V and 11 bases from J, the junction contained 13 bases not matched to a gene. The CDR3 extends over 12 amino acids. CDR1 SQVTM and CDR2 ANQGSEA come from the germline V gene. In DNA, the CDR3 is TGCAGCGCCAACGACGGACAGGAAGGGGCTTTCTTT. It encodes CSANDGQEGAFF.

This clonotype was observed a few times. The V gene is TRBV10-3, the J gene TRBJ2-7; D gene unclear. Germline CDR1 ENHRY, CDR2 SYGVKD. This CDR3 has 14 residues. Trimming stripped 0 bases from V and 7 bases from J, with 13 bases between. The CDR3 spells CAISESRRGAEQYF. As DNA, the CDR3 is TGTGCCATCAGTGAGTCGAGGCGCGGAGCTGAGCAGTACTTC.

The J gene is TRBJ2-3, the V gene TRBV6-2 or TRBV6-3; D gene uncertain. Germline CDR1 and CDR2: MNHEY and SVGEGT. The CDR3 runs 11 residues. V lost 2 bases to trimming and J lost 11 bases, with 8 bases between them. CDR3 sequence reads: CASSYRMGQYF. For the CDR3, the DNA is TGTGCCAGCAGTTACCGGATGGGGCAGTATTTT.

This sequence joins TRBV9 and TRBJ2-1; 8 nucleotides match TRBD2. The germline gives CDR1 SGDLS, CDR2 YYNGEE. The CDR3 sequence is 16 residues long. J lost 4 bases, V lost 0 bases, and 6 bases had no gene match. As DNA, the CDR3 is TGTGCCAGCAGCGTAGCGGGCCAGCGGGGGTACAATGAGCAGTTCTTC. This gives the protein CASSVAGQRGYNEQFF.

V gene TRBV11-2 combines with J gene TRBJ2-2; 7 bases are shared with TRBD1. Germline V gene sequence: CDR1 SGHAT, CDR2 FQNNGV. The CDR3 has 15 residues. V was pared by 4 bases and J by 1 base, with 3 bases of the junction left unmatched. CDR3 bases: TGTGCCAGCAGCTCCTACAGGGGGAACACCGGGGAGCTGTTTTTT. Its protein product is CASSSYRGNTGELFF.

The chain has TRBV20-1 and TRBJ2-1; 9 nucleotides agree with TRBD2. The CDR3 runs to 15 residues. Germline V gives CDR1 DFQATT, CDR2 SNEGSKA (reference sequence). Trimming took 4 bases from V and 2 from J; bases not matched to a gene: 6. CDR3 coding DNA: TGCAGTGCTACCCGAGCGGGAGGCACCTACAATGAGCAGTTCTTC. The encoded protein is CSATRAGGTYNEQFF.